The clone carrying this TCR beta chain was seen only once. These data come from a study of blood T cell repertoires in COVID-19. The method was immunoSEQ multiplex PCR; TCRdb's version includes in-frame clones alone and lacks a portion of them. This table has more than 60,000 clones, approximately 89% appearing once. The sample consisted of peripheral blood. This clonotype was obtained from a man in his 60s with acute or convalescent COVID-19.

CDR3 amino acids: CASSETGGNTIYF. In nucleotides, the CDR3 is TGTGCCAGCAGTGAAACAGGGGGAAACACCATATATTTT. The rearrangement links TRBV2 to TRBJ1-3; a possible D gene is TRBD1 (6 bases). Germline assignment: CDR1 SNHLY and CDR2 FYNNEI. The CDR3 runs to 13 residues. V was cut by 2 bases and J by 4 bases, with 6 bases left in between.